These T cell receptor beta chains were read from a single sample in a study of cytomegalovirus exposure and HLA in healthy donors. The protocol was immunoSEQ multiplex PCR, while the TCRdb copy is restricted to in-frame clones and leaves out a portion. The data show approximately 38,000 clones, approximately 66% seen once. The material sequenced was PBMCs. The receptors come from a man in his fifties in good health and CMV-seropositive. Each CDR3 is given with its conserved first and last residue. Each record gives: clone size, V gene, J gene, CDR3 protein. The size field is filled for only some rows; it gives once, few, many or a size class.

abundance: NA
v_gene: TRBV5-4
j_gene: TRBJ2-7
CDR3aa: CASSFVGQGDHEQYF

abundance: few
v_gene: TRBV11-1
j_gene: TRBJ2-7
CDR3aa: CASSLSTGGLSEQYF

abundance: NA
v_gene: TRBV7-3
j_gene: TRBJ2-1
CDR3aa: CASSSTGYEQFF

abundance: NA
v_gene: TRBV7-2
j_gene: TRBJ1-4
CDR3aa: CASSLLWTGEVKLFF

abundance: NA
v_gene: TRBV15
j_gene: TRBJ2-1
CDR3aa: CATSSPVGGSYNEQFF

abundance: NA
v_gene: TRBV29-1
j_gene: TRBJ1-1
CDR3aa: CSVERGQNTEAFF

abundance: NA
v_gene: TRBV10-3
j_gene: TRBJ1-1
CDR3aa: CAISNGQGGRNTEAFF

abundance: NA
v_gene: TRBV2
j_gene: TRBJ2-1
CDR3aa: CASSERTMDNEQFF

abundance: NA
v_gene: TRBV6-5
j_gene: TRBJ1-2
CDR3aa: CASSRGYIGYTF

abundance: NA
v_gene: TRBV6-6
j_gene: TRBJ2-5
CDR3aa: CASSYQGAQYF

abundance: few
v_gene: TRBV7-3
j_gene: TRBJ2-1
CDR3aa: CASSLVRGGTSDYNEQFF

abundance: NA
v_gene: TRBV5-1
j_gene: TRBJ1-4
CDR3aa: CASSPGTGTNEKLFF

abundance: NA
v_gene: TRBV2
j_gene: TRBJ1-2
CDR3aa: CASVRSTYLYDIGYTF

abundance: few
v_gene: TRBV18
j_gene: TRBJ1-1
CDR3aa: CASSPPGQSTEAFF

abundance: NA
v_gene: TRBV4-3
j_gene: TRBJ1-6
CDR3aa: CASSHGLGQDNSPLHF

abundance: NA
v_gene: TRBV7-9
j_gene: TRBJ1-4
CDR3aa: CASSSTGGLEKLFF

abundance: NA
v_gene: TRBV6-5
j_gene: TRBJ1-2
CDR3aa: CASSEQIYYGYTF

abundance: NA
v_gene: TRBV27
j_gene: TRBJ2-3
CDR3aa: CASSPLAGGTDTQYF

abundance: NA
v_gene: TRBV9
j_gene: TRBJ1-1
CDR3aa: CASRGQGAGEAFF

abundance: NA
v_gene: TRBV7-2
j_gene: TRBJ2-1
CDR3aa: CASSLEGARGNEQFF

abundance: NA
v_gene: TRBV7-2
j_gene: TRBJ2-5
CDR3aa: CASSLDREETQYF

abundance: few
v_gene: TRBV29-1
j_gene: TRBJ1-1
CDR3aa: CSVEQMNTEAFF

abundance: once
v_gene: TRBV7-3
j_gene: TRBJ1-5
CDR3aa: CASSWAFGQPQHF

abundance: NA
v_gene: TRBV9
j_gene: TRBJ1-1
CDR3aa: CASSVGESGTEAFF

abundance: few
v_gene: TRBV6-1
j_gene: TRBJ1-5
CDR3aa: CASSEVPGRIYQPQHF

abundance: NA
v_gene: TRBV15
j_gene: TRBJ2-5
CDR3aa: CATSRDRASGLETQYF

abundance: NA
v_gene: TRBV4-2
j_gene: TRBJ2-3
CDR3aa: CASSPATGESDTQYF

abundance: NA
v_gene: TRBV5-6
j_gene: TRBJ2-1
CDR3aa: CASSFPTGSSEQFF

abundance: NA
v_gene: TRBV28
j_gene: TRBJ1-1
CDR3aa: CATAPPDRNTEAFF

abundance: NA
v_gene: TRBV5-1
j_gene: TRBJ1-5
CDR3aa: CASSFTGRGQPQHF

abundance: NA
v_gene: TRBV5-4
j_gene: TRBJ2-2
CDR3aa: CASSLDTRNTGELFF

abundance: NA
v_gene: TRBV7-6
j_gene: TRBJ1-1
CDR3aa: CASSSTSTGVLTEAFF

abundance: NA
v_gene: TRBV30
j_gene: TRBJ1-1
CDR3aa: CAWSQGTEAFF

abundance: few
v_gene: TRBV7-9
j_gene: TRBJ1-1
CDR3aa: CASTPDRRNTEAFF

abundance: NA
v_gene: TRBV9
j_gene: TRBJ2-1
CDR3aa: CASSVALAGLNEQFF

abundance: NA
v_gene: TRBV28
j_gene: TRBJ2-7
CDR3aa: CASSRRTSRHEQYF

abundance: NA
v_gene: TRBV19
j_gene: TRBJ1-2
CDR3aa: CASSPTGYGYTF